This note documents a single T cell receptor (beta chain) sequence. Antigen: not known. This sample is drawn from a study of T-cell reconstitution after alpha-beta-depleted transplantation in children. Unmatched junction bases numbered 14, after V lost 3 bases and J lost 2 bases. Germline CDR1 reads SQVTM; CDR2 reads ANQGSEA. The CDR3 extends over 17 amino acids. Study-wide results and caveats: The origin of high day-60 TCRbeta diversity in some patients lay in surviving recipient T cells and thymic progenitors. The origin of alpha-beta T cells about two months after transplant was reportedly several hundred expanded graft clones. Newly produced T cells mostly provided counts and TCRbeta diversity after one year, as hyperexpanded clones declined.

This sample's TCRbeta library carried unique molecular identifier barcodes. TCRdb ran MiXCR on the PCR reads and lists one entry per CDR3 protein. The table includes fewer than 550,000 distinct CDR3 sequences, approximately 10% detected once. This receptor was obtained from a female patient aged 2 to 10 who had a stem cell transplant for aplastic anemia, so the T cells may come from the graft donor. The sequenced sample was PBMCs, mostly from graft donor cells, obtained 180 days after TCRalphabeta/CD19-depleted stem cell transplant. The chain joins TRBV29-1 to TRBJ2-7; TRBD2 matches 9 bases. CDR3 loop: CSVEGGRGRERTYEQYF. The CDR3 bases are TGCAGCGTTGAGGGCGGGAGGGGGCGGGAGCGTACCTACGAGCAGTACTTC.